The clone carrying this TCR beta chain appeared a single time. V lost 4 bases and J lost 0, with 7 bases in between. The CDR3 runs 14 residues. The germline V gene encodes CDR1 MNHEY and CDR2 SMNVEV (reference sequence). This entry comes from a study of cytotoxic CD8 clonotypes in ibrutinib-treated CLL. The wider study: Response was recorded as partial in around 25 patients and complete in 2; at median roughly 73 months, approximately 15 remained remitted and about 12 had progressed.

The assay was immunoSEQ multiplex PCR, and TCRdb's table has in-frame clones only and misses some. The sample contains fewer than 35,000 clones, about three quarters of which appear only once. The sample in question was PBMCs, obtained after 24 months of ibrutinib treatment. The chain joins TRBV27 to TRBJ2-4, with D maybe TRBD2 (5 bases). The TCR originated in a human donor with chronic lymphocytic leukemia. CDR3 sequence reads: CASSSRVAKNIQYF. CDR3 bases: TGTGCCAGCAGTTCGCGGGTAGCCAAAAACATTCAGTACTTC.